This T cell receptor (beta chain) was retrieved from a study of cytomegalovirus exposure and HLA in healthy donors. In the study overall: There were some 400 genotyped donors. Of these, roughly 80% fell in the genetic ancestry cluster associated with self-reported Caucasian donors.

This clone was observed a handful of times. The antigen is unknown. The study's findings and limits: As a later analysis showed, a missense DCLRE1C variant was linked to trimming of TCR beta V- and J-genes.

Healthy individuals who donated bone marrow served as the donors. The PCR ran on 60 Vbeta and 13 Jbeta primers. TCRdb's table, derived via immunoSEQ multiplex PCR, lists solely in-frame clones and lacks some. The table lists roughly 120,000 clones, 65% to 80% of them singletons, with around 13% in the top ten. CDR3 size: 16 residues. Trimming removed 2 bases from V and 1 base from J, with 13 bases in between. Germline CDR1 is SGHNT and CDR2 is YYREEE (reference sequence). Sample: PBMCs. This TCR was sampled from a woman aged 40 to 50 in good health and CMV-seropositive. The chain employs TRBV5-4 and TRBJ2-1, with D tentatively TRBD1 (6 bases). CDR3 DNA sequence: TGTGCCAGCAGCTTACTCGGACAGCGGTCCTACAATGAGCAGTTCTTC. Protein sequence: CASSLLGQRSYNEQFF.